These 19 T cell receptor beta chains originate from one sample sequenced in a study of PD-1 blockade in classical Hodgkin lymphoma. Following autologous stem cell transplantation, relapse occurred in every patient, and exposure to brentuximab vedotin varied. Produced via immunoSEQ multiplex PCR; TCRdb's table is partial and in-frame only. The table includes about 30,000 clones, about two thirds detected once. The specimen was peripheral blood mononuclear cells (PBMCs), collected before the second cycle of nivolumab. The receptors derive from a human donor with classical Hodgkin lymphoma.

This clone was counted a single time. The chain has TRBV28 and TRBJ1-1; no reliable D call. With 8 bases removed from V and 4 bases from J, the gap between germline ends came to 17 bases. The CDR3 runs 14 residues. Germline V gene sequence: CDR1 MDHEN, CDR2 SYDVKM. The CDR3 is CASFLEGAPTEAFF. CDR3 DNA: TGTGCCAGCTTCCTGGAGGGCGCCCCCACTGAAGCTTTCTTT.

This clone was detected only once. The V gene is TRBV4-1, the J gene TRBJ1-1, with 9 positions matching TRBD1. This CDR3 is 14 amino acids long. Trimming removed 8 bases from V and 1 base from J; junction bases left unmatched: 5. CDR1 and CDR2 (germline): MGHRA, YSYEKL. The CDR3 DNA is TGCGCCAGCGGAACGGACAGGGGGAACACTGAAGCTTTCTTT. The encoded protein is CASGTDRGNTEAFF.

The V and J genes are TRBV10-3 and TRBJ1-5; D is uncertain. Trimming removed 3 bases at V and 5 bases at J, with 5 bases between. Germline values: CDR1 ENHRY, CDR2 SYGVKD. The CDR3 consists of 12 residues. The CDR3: CAISDRYQPQHF. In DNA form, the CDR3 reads TGTGCCATCAGTGACAGGTATCAGCCCCAGCATTTT.

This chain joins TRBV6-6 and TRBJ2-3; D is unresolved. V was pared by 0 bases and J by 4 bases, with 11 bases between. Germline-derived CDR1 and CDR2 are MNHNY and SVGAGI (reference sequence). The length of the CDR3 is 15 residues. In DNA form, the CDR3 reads TGTGCCAGCAGTTACTCGATATCTAGGCCAGATACGCAGTATTTT. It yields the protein CASSYSISRPDTQYF.

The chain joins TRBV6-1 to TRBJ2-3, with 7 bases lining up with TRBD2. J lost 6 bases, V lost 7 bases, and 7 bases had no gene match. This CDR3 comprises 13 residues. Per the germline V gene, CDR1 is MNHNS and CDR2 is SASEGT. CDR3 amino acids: CASKRGRQDTQYF. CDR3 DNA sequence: TGTGCCAGCAAGCGGGGTCGCCAGGATACGCAGTATTTT.

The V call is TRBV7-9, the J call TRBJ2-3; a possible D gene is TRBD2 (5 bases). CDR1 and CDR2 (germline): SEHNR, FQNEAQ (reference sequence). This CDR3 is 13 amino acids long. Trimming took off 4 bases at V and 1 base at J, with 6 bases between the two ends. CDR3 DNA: TGTGCCAGCAGCTATAGCGGCACAGATACGCAGTATTTT. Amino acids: CASSYSGTDTQYF.

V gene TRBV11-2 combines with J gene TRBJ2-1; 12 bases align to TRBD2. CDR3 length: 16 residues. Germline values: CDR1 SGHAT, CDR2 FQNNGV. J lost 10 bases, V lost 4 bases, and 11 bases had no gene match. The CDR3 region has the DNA TGTGCCAGCAGCTCCTATCCTAGCGGGGGGGCCGAAGAGCAGTTCTTC. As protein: CASSSYPSGGAEEQFF.

CDR3 loop: CASRPGTGYQRGYTF. DNA for the CDR3: TGTGCCAGCAGGCCCGGGACAGGCTACCAACGGGGCTACACCTTC. The rearrangement joins TRBV4-2 to TRBJ1-2, with 8 bases identical to TRBD1. CDR1 and CDR2 from the germline V gene are LGHNA and YNFKEQ. V gave up 6 bases and J gave up 8 bases; unmatched junction bases: 14. This CDR3 region has 15 residues.

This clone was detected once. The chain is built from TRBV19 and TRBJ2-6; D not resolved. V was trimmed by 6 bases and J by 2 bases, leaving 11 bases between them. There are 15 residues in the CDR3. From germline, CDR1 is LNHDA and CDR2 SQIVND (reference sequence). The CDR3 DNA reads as TGTGCCAGTAGACTTCTATTTGCTGGGGCCAACGTCCTGACTTTC. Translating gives CASRLLFAGANVLTF.

CDR3 DNA: TGTGCCAGCAGTGCTGAACGTAGCTCCTACAATGAGCAGTTCTTC. It encodes CASSAERSSYNEQFF. The J gene is TRBJ2-1, the V gene TRBV6-1; the D is unclear. The CDR3 is 15 residues long. Germline assignment: CDR1 MNHNS and CDR2 SASEGT. V dropped 4 bases and J dropped 0 bases, with 10 bases sitting between them.

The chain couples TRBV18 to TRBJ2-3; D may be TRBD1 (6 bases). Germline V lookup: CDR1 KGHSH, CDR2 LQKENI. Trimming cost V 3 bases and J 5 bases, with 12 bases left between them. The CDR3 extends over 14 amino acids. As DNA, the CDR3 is TGTGCCAGCTCACCCCGAGGACAGTTAGATACGCAGTATTTT. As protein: CASSPRGQLDTQYF.

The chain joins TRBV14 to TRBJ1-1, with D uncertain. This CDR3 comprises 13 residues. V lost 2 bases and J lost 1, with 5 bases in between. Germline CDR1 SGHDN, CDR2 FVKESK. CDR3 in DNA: TGTGCCAGCAGCCAAATGAGGAACACTGAAGCTTTCTTT. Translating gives CASSQMRNTEAFF.

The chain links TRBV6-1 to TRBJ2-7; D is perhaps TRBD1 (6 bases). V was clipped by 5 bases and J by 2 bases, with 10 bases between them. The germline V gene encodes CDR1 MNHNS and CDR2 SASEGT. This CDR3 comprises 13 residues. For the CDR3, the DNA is TGTGCCAGCAGTTCCGGGACACCCTACGAGCAGTACTTC. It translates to CASSSGTPYEQYF.

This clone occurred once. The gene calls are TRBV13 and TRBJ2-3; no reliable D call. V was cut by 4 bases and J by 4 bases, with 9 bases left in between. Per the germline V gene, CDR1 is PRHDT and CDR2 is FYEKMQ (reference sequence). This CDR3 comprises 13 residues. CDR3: CASSSTGADTQYF. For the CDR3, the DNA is TGTGCCAGCAGCTCGACTGGGGCAGATACGCAGTATTTT.

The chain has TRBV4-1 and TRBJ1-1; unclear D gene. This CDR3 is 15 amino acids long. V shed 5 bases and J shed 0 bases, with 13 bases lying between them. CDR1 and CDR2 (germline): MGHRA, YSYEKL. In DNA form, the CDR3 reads TGCGCCAGCAGCGCTGGGTTCATCATGAACACTGAAGCTTTCTTT. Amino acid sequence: CASSAGFIMNTEAFF.

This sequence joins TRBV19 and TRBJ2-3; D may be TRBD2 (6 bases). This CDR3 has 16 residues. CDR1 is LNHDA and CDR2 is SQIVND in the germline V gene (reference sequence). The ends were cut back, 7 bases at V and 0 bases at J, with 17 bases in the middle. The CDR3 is CASTLEGTPSTDTQYF. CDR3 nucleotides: TGTGCCAGTACGTTGGAGGGGACTCCTAGCACAGATACGCAGTATTTT.

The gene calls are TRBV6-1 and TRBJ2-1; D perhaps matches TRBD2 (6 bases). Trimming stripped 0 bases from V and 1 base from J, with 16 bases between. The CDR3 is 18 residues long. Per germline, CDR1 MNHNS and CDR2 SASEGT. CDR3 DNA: TGTGCCAGCAGTGAAGCCCGGGACTGGGAACCGTCCTACAATGAGCAGTTCTTC. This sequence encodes CASSEARDWEPSYNEQFF.

CDR3 residues: CASSSREFGGWRTDTQYF. In DNA form, the CDR3 reads TGTGCCAGCAGCTCCAGGGAGTTCGGGGGGTGGCGCACAGATACGCAGTATTTT. This chain joins TRBV13 and TRBJ2-3; 7 nucleotides line up with TRBD2. V gave up 4 bases and J gave up 1 base; unmatched junction bases: 14. The CDR3 covers 18 residues. Germline CDR1 reads PRHDT; CDR2 reads FYEKMQ (reference sequence).

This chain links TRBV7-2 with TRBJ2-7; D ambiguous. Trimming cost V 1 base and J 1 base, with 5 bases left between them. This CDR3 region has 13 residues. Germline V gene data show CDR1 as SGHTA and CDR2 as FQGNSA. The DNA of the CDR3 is TGTGCCAGCAGCTTAGACGAGTCCTACGAGCAGTACTTC. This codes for CASSLDESYEQYF.